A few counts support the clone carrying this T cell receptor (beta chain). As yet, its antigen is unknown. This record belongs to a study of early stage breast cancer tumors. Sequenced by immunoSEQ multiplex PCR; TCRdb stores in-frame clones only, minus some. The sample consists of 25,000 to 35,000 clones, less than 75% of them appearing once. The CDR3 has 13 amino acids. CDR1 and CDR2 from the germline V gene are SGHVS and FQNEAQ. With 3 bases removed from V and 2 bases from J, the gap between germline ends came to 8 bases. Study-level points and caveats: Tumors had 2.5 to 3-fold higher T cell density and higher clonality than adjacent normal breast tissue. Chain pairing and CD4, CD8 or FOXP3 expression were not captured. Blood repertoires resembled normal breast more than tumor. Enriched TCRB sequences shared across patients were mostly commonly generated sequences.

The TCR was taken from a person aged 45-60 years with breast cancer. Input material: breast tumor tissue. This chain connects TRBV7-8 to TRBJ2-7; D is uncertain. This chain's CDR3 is CASSFQGPYEQYF. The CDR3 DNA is TGTGCCAGCAGCTTCCAAGGGCCCTACGAGCAGTACTTC.